The sequence of this T cell receptor (beta chain) was determined in a study of OX40 agonist ivuxolimab in advanced cancers. Generated by immunoSEQ multiplex PCR, the TCRdb table keeps only in-frame clones and is missing some. The data contain about 89,000 clones, roughly 84% of them singletons. Points on this clone: Its target is not known.

Study-level findings and limits: Both blood CD4+ and CD8+ T cells showed clonal growth by week 6 at 0.1 to 3.0 mg/kg. Clonal expansion was among the lowest in partial responders at 0.1-3.0 mg/kg, especially CD8+.

This CDR3 spans 16 amino acids. Germline CDR1 is LNHDA and CDR2 is SQIVND (reference sequence). V was pared by 4 bases and J by 4 bases, with 6 bases of the junction left unmatched. The origin of this receptor is an adult with an advanced solid tumor such as melanoma, head and neck, liver or kidney cancer. The source material was CD4+ or CD8+ T cells sorted from blood, sampled in a trial of the OX40 agonist ivuxolimab. V and J are TRBV19 and TRBJ2-4; TRBD1 aligns across 11 bases. For the CDR3, the DNA is TGTGCCAGTAGTACCTTAGGACAGGGGGCAAAAAACATTCAGTACTTC. This sequence encodes CASSTLGQGAKNIQYF. The full variable domain, with the rest looked up from reference TRBV19 and TRBJ2-4, is DGGITQSPKYLFRKEGQNVTLSCEQNLNHDAMYWYRQDPGQGLRLIYYSQIVNDFQKGDIAEGYSVSREKKESFPLTVTSAQKNPTAFYLCASSTLGQGAKNIQYFGAGTRLSVL.